Listed here are 23 T cell receptor beta chains from one sample, sequenced in a study of OX40 agonist ivuxolimab in advanced cancers. TCRdb's copy holds only in-frame clones and misses some; the assay was immunoSEQ multiplex PCR. The sample lists roughly 20,000 clones, over 75% seen once, with roughly 30% in the top ten. The sample consisted of CD4+ or CD8+ T cells sorted from blood, taken in a trial of the OX40 agonist ivuxolimab. These receptors all stem from an adult with an advanced solid tumor such as melanoma, head and neck, liver or kidney cancer.

The rearrangement uses TRBV6-1 and TRBJ1-2; the D gene is possibly TRBD1 (6 bases). This CDR3 is built from 13 residues. Trimming took 10 bases from V and 4 from J, leaving 16 bases between them. CDR1 and CDR2 (germline): MNHNS, SASEGT. DNA for the CDR3: TGTGCCACCGGGGGAGAAGGGGGCTATGGCTACACCTTC. Residues: CATGGEGGYGYTF.

This clone is deemed medium-sized (0.01 to 0.1%). The chain combines TRBV5-8 with TRBJ2-5, with TRBD1 matching over 8 bases. Trimming cost V 6 bases and J 3 bases; bases outside gene matches: 13. Looked up from germline, CDR1 is SGHTS and CDR2 is YDEGEE. The CDR3 covers 16 residues. CDR3 amino acids: CASTQGRQGMEETQYF. As DNA, the CDR3 is TGTGCCAGCACCCAGGGAAGACAGGGGATGGAAGAGACCCAGTACTTC.

The gene calls are TRBV7-2 and TRBJ2-5; 14 nucleotides match TRBD2. Germline V lookup: CDR1 SGHTA, CDR2 FQGNSA. The CDR3 totals 18 residues. V was pared by 5 bases and J by 2 bases, with 10 bases of the junction left unmatched. The DNA for the CDR3 is TGTGCCAGCAGCCTACTCCGACTAGCGGGGGGGCGGCAAGAGACCCAGTACTTC. Protein product: CASSLLRLAGGRQETQYF.

The V call is TRBV9, the J call TRBJ1-5; the match to TRBD1 covers 10 bases. Unmatched junction bases numbered 6, after V lost 2 bases and J lost 7 bases. Germline V gives CDR1 SGDLS, CDR2 YYNGEE. The CDR3 loop spans 15 amino acids. CDR3: CASSVTGTGEQPQHF. As DNA, the CDR3 is TGTGCCAGCAGCGTGACCGGGACAGGGGAGCAGCCCCAGCATTTT.

J is TRBJ2-3 and V is TRBV4-1; the D gene is possibly TRBD2 (6 bases). The germline V gene has CDR1 MGHRA and CDR2 YSYEKL. Trimming stripped 1 base from V and 5 bases from J, with 13 bases between. The CDR3 extends over 15 amino acids. The CDR3 sequence: CASSQVRLEGDTQYF. The CDR3 DNA reads TGCGCCAGCAGCCAAGTTCGGTTGGAGGGAGATACGCAGTATTTT.

The chain's CDR3 is CASSSLGAGGRTDTQYF. The CDR3 DNA follows: TGTGCCAGCAGCTCTCTTGGGGCGGGGGGGCGAACAGATACGCAGTATTTT. J is TRBJ2-3 and V is TRBV13; 9 nucleotides match TRBD2. The junction had 11 bases not matched to a gene; V was cut back by 4 bases and J by 3 bases. The CDR3 extends over 17 amino acids. Germline V gene data show CDR1 as PRHDT and CDR2 as FYEKMQ (reference sequence). Looking up the rest from reference TRBV13 and TRBJ2-3 gives the full variable domain: AAGVIQSPRHLIKEKRETATLKCYPIPRHDTVYWYQQGPGQDPQFLISFYEKMQSDKGSIPDRFSAQQFSDYHSELNMSSLELGDSALYFCASSSLGAGGRTDTQYFGPGTRLTVL.

This clone was found once. V gene TRBV5-4 combines with J gene TRBJ2-1; 9 nucleotides agree with TRBD2. J was trimmed by 4 bases and V by 1 base; bases with no gene match: 9. Germline V gene data show CDR1 as SGHNT and CDR2 as YYREEE (reference sequence). The CDR3 runs 17 residues. The CDR3 nucleotides are TGTGCCAGCAGCTTGAGTGGAAGCGGGAGGCCGTACAATGAGCAGTTCTTC. Protein sequence: CASSLSGSGRPYNEQFF.

The chain employs TRBV4-1 and TRBJ1-5; D is unresolved. CDR1 and CDR2 from the germline V gene are MGHRA and YSYEKL. Trimming removed 1 base from V and 0 bases from J, with 7 bases in between. CDR3 length: 15 residues. The CDR3 region is CASSQGGYSNQPQHF. CDR3 DNA: TGCGCCAGCAGCCAAGGAGGGTATAGCAATCAGCCCCAGCATTTT.

The V call is TRBV5-1, the J call TRBJ2-5; D is possibly TRBD1 (5 bases). With 0 bases removed from V and 2 bases from J, the gap between germline ends came to 5 bases. Germline loops: CDR1 SGHRS, CDR2 YFSETQ. The CDR3 has 13 amino acids. The CDR3 loop reads CASSLGTQETQYF. The CDR3 DNA follows: TGCGCCAGCAGCTTGGGGACACAAGAGACCCAGTACTTC.

The rearrangement uses TRBV6-5 and TRBJ2-5; TRBD2 is a possible D gene (6 bases). V was clipped by 0 bases and J by 5 bases, with 13 bases between them. The germline V gene encodes CDR1 MNHEY and CDR2 SVGAGI. CDR3 length equals 15 residues. In DNA form, the CDR3 reads TGTGCCAGCAGTTACTCCGGGGAGGAGGAGGAGACCCAGTACTTC. This translates into CASSYSGEEEETQYF.

J is TRBJ1-1 and V is TRBV7-2, with a weak D call TRBD1 (6 bases). Germline loops: CDR1 SGHTA, CDR2 FQGNSA. With 0 bases removed from V and 1 base from J, the gap between germline ends came to 9 bases. This CDR3 is built from 15 residues. The CDR3 here is CASSLAPGANTEAFF. The CDR3, as DNA: TGTGCCAGCAGCTTAGCACCAGGGGCGAACACTGAAGCTTTCTTT.

The J gene is TRBJ2-2, the V gene TRBV6-1; 14 bases agree with TRBD2. This CDR3 region has 19 residues. Germline values: CDR1 MNHNS, CDR2 SASEGT. The J segment lost 0 bases and the V segment lost 1 base, leaving 4 bases of the junction unmatched. CDR3 sequence reads: CASSEVGLAGATNTGELFF. The CDR3 coding sequence is TGTGCCAGCAGTGAAGTGGGACTAGCGGGGGCCACGAACACCGGGGAGCTGTTTTTT.

This chain joins TRBV11-2 and TRBJ2-1; D is unclear. Germline V gene data show CDR1 as SGHAT and CDR2 as FQNNGV. The CDR3 consists of 15 residues. Trimming took 1 base from V and 5 from J, leaving 12 bases between them. The CDR3: CASSLGDPRDNEQFF. CDR3 nucleotide sequence: TGTGCCAGCAGCTTAGGAGATCCTAGGGACAATGAGCAGTTCTTC.

The genes are TRBV11-2 and TRBJ2-3; no clear D gene. This CDR3 contains 15 residues. Germline loops: CDR1 SGHAT, CDR2 FQNNGV. V lost 1 base, J lost 2 bases, and 10 bases lay in between. Here the CDR3 reads CASSLAAQHTDTQYF. The DNA for the CDR3 is TGTGCCAGCAGCTTAGCGGCTCAGCACACAGATACGCAGTATTTT.

The V and J genes are TRBV5-4 and TRBJ2-3, with D possibly matching TRBD1 (6 bases). Trimming removed 4 bases from V and 2 bases from J, with 11 bases in between. The germline gives CDR1 SGHNT, CDR2 YYREEE (reference sequence). This CDR3 is built from 14 residues. The CDR3 region is CASSPDRPTDTQYF. CDR3 in DNA: TGTGCCAGCAGCCCCGACAGGCCCACAGATACGCAGTATTTT.

The chain has TRBV5-1 and TRBJ1-5, with D hard to call. The germline V and J ends were trimmed by 2 bases and 4 bases, with 13 bases remaining between them. The CDR3 is 15 amino acids. From germline, CDR1 is SGHRS and CDR2 YFSETQ. The CDR3: CASSLSPGRNQPQHF. The CDR3 DNA sequence: TGCGCCAGCAGCTTAAGTCCAGGCCGAAATCAGCCCCAGCATTTT.

V is TRBV6-5 and J is TRBJ1-1; tentatively, D is TRBD1 (6 bases). The V gene's germline CDR1 is MNHEY and CDR2 SVGAGI. The CDR3 has 13 amino acids. The V gene lost 6 bases and the J gene lost 7 bases, with 15 bases spanning the gap. The CDR3 nucleotides are TGTGCCAGCAGACCCAGGGGTTGGGATGAAGCTTTCTTT. Encoded protein: CASRPRGWDEAFF.

The chain uses TRBV4-1 and TRBJ1-5; 11 bases align to TRBD1. Per the germline V gene, CDR1 is MGHRA and CDR2 is YSYEKL. This CDR3 comprises 16 residues. The junction had 3 bases not matched to a gene; V was cut back by 0 bases and J by 5 bases. The DNA of the CDR3 is TGCGCCAGCAGCCAAGACCAGGACAGGGGGCATCAGCCCCAGCATTTT. This translates into CASSQDQDRGHQPQHF.

This chain connects TRBV30 to TRBJ2-7; tentatively, D is TRBD2 (6 bases). The V end was cut by 0 bases, the J end by 12 bases, with 18 bases between. This CDR3 is 13 amino acids long. Per the germline V gene, CDR1 is GTSNPN and CDR2 is SVGIG (reference sequence). The CDR3 here is CAWSVSQGLQMYF. The CDR3, as DNA: TGTGCCTGGAGTGTTTCCCAGGGACTCCAAATGTACTTC. The complete variable domain, with remaining parts taken from reference TRBV30 and TRBJ2-7, reads SQTIHQWPATLVQPVGSPLSLECTVEGTSNPNLYWYRQAAGRGLQLLFYSVGIGQISSEVPQNLSASRPQDRQFILSSKKLLLSDSGFYLCAWSVSQGLQMYFGPGTRLTVT.

The CDR3 here is CASKTGYQPQHF. CDR3 sequence (DNA): TGTGCCAGCAAGACAGGCTATCAGCCCCAGCATTTT. The chain couples TRBV6-5 to TRBJ1-5; a weak D match, TRBD1 (6 bases). The CDR3 spans 12 residues. V lost 7 bases, J lost 5 bases, and 9 bases lay in between. Germline V gives CDR1 MNHEY, CDR2 SVGAGI.

V is TRBV2 and J is TRBJ2-2, with D tentatively TRBD1 (6 bases). Germline V gene sequence: CDR1 SNHLY, CDR2 FYNNEI. Between the trimmed V and J ends, which lost 6 bases and 7 bases, there was a span of 9 bases. CDR3 length equals 12 residues. DNA of the CDR3: TGTGCCAGCAGGGGGGCCCTCGGGGAGCTGTTTTTT. It is translated as CASRGALGELFF.

The V and J genes are TRBV18 and TRBJ1-6; D unclear. V was pared by 2 bases and J by 6 bases, with 8 bases between. This CDR3 is 14 amino acids long. CDR1 KGHSH and CDR2 LQKENI come from the germline V gene. CDR3 loop: CASSPETANSPLHF. CDR3 coding DNA: TGTGCCAGCTCACCAGAAACAGCTAATTCACCCCTCCACTTT.

J is TRBJ2-7 and V is TRBV28, with D possibly matching TRBD1 (6 bases). Trimming took off 7 bases at V and 4 bases at J, with 20 bases between the two ends. CDR1 is MDHEN and CDR2 is SYDVKM in the germline V gene. The CDR3 covers 15 residues. Here the CDR3 reads CASNSIGGWDYEQYF. The CDR3 DNA reads as TGTGCCAGCAACTCAATAGGGGGATGGGATTACGAGCAGTACTTC.